A single sample gave rise to the 18 T cell receptor beta chains below, sequenced in a study of blood T cell repertoires in COVID-19. The protocol was immunoSEQ multiplex PCR, while the TCRdb copy is restricted to in-frame clones and leaves out a portion. The sample lists about 58,000 clones, around 85% occurring once. Sequenced material: peripheral blood. These TCRs come from a middle-aged man with active COVID-19.

This clone has only a few counts. The J gene is TRBJ2-3, the V gene TRBV19; 10 bases are a match to TRBD1. There are 15 residues in the CDR3. The germline V gene encodes CDR1 LNHDA and CDR2 SQIVND (reference sequence). After removal of 11 bases from V and 3 bases from J, the junction contained 11 bases not matched to a gene. The CDR3 coding sequence is TGTGCCTCGCGAATGAGGACAGGGGGAACAGATACGCAGTATTTT. Translating gives CASRMRTGGTDTQYF.

This clone was found once. The chain recombines TRBV5-4 with TRBJ2-2; weak D call: TRBD1 (6 bases). V dropped 3 bases and J dropped 0 bases, with 18 bases sitting between them. The CDR3 runs 18 residues. Germline CDR1 and CDR2: SGHNT and YYREEE (reference sequence). The CDR3: CASSSGPGQLSNTGELFF. CDR3 in DNA: TGTGCCAGCAGCTCAGGACCCGGACAGTTATCGAACACCGGGGAGCTGTTTTTT.

This clone was detected only once. Other DNA variants within this sample encode the same CDR3. The chain couples TRBV9 to TRBJ1-1, with TRBD1 identical over 10 bases. From germline, CDR1 is SGDLS and CDR2 YYNGEE. The CDR3 has 14 residues. With 4 bases clipped from V and 2 bases from J, the junction kept 2 bases outside the gene matches. The CDR3 loop reads CASSPTGGNTEAFF. The CDR3 DNA is TGTGCCAGCAGCCCGACAGGGGGCAACACTGAAGCTTTCTTT.

This clone has just one count. V usage is TRBV19 and J usage is TRBJ2-2; TRBD2 aligns across 13 bases. Germline CDR1 reads LNHDA; CDR2 reads SQIVND (reference sequence). Trimming removed 5 bases from V and 2 bases from J; junction bases left unmatched: 5. This CDR3 comprises 17 residues. The CDR3 region is CASSSGLAGINTGELFF. CDR3 sequence (DNA): TGTGCCAGTAGTTCGGGACTAGCGGGAATAAACACCGGGGAGCTGTTTTTT.

The rearrangement uses TRBV7-7 and TRBJ1-5; TRBD1 might be the D (5 bases). The V end lost 5 bases, the J end lost 4 bases, and 9 bases lay between the germline ends. Germline V CDR1 and CDR2: SSHAT, FNYEAQ (reference sequence). The CDR3 is 13 amino acids. CDR3 in amino acids: CASSRQLNQPQHF. Here the CDR3 DNA reads TGTGCCAGCAGCAGACAGCTAAATCAGCCCCAGCATTTT.

The genes are TRBV7-8 and TRBJ2-7, with 8 bases fitting TRBD1. With 6 bases clipped from V and 5 bases from J, the junction kept 9 bases outside the gene matches. The CDR3 has 14 amino acids. CDR1 is SGHVS, CDR2 FQNEAQ, per germline. Written as DNA, the CDR3 is TGTGCCAGCAGTTCCGGACAGGGAGTCGACGAGCAGTACTTC. Translation gives CASSSGQGVDEQYF. Full variable domain (remainder filled in from reference TRBV7-8 and TRBJ2-7): GAGVSQSPRYKVAKRGQDVALRCDPISGHVSLFWYQQALGQGPEFLTYFQNEAQLDKSGLPSDRFFAERPEGSVSTLKIQRTQQEDSAVYLCASSSGQGVDEQYFGPGTRLTVT.

V and J are TRBV5-5 and TRBJ2-7, with D perhaps TRBD2 (6 bases). Looked up from germline, CDR1 is SGHKS and CDR2 is YYEKEE (reference sequence). V was trimmed by 0 bases and J by 2 bases, leaving 12 bases between them. The CDR3 is 15 residues long. CDR3 region: CASSLGPSGAYEQYF. The CDR3, as DNA: TGTGCCAGCAGCTTGGGGCCTTCGGGGGCCTACGAGCAGTACTTC.

The chain employs TRBV7-3 and TRBJ2-5; D perhaps matches TRBD2 (5 bases). The ends were cut back, 1 base at V and 4 bases at J, with 10 bases in the middle. The CDR3 covers 14 residues. The germline V gene has CDR1 SGHTA and CDR2 FQGTGA. The CDR3 is CASSLNGVAETQYF. The CDR3 DNA reads as TGTGCCAGCAGCTTAAACGGGGTTGCAGAGACCCAGTACTTC. The full variable domain, completed using reference TRBV7-3 and TRBJ2-5, is GAGVSQTPSNKVTEKGKYVELRCDPISGHTALYWYRQSLGQGPEFLIYFQGTGAADDSGLPNDRFFAVRPEGSVSTLKIQRTERGDSAVYLCASSLNGVAETQYFGPGTRLLVL.

The chain employs TRBV19 and TRBJ1-1; maybe TRBD1 (5 bases). Trimming pared 5 bases from V and 6 bases from J, leaving 19 bases between. The CDR3 contains 15 residues. CDR1 is LNHDA and CDR2 is SQIVND in the germline V gene (reference sequence). CDR3 sequence: CASSPRRGREAEAFF. DNA of the CDR3: TGTGCCAGTAGTCCCCGGAGAGGCAGGGAGGCTGAAGCTTTCTTT.

CDR3 residues: CASSLGTSSYNEQFF. CDR3 DNA sequence: TGTGCCAGCAGTTTAGGGACTTCATCCTACAATGAGCAGTTCTTC. V usage is TRBV28 and J usage is TRBJ2-1, with D tentatively TRBD2 (6 bases). CDR3 length: 15 residues. V lost 2 bases and J lost 1, with 9 bases in between. The germline gives CDR1 MDHEN, CDR2 SYDVKM.

The V gene is TRBV5-1, the J gene TRBJ1-2; 7 bases agree with TRBD1. CDR1 SGHRS and CDR2 YFSETQ come from the germline V gene. This CDR3 is built from 15 residues. The V gene end was trimmed by 0 bases and the J gene end by 4 bases; junction bases not matched to a gene: 6. CDR3: CASSLDSGQRYGYTF. CDR3 bases: TGCGCCAGCAGCTTGGACTCGGGACAGCGCTATGGCTACACCTTC. The entire variable domain, with the rest obtained from reference TRBV5-1 and TRBJ1-2, is as follows: KAGVTQTPRYLIKTRGQQVTLSCSPISGHRSVSWYQQTPGQGLQFLFEYFSETQRNKGNFPGRFSGRQFSNSRSEMNVSTLELGDSALYLCASSLDSGQRYGYTFGSGTRLTVV.

V and J are TRBV28 and TRBJ1-4; a possible D gene is TRBD1 (6 bases). This CDR3 is 14 amino acids long. V lost 6 bases, J lost 7 bases, and 15 bases lay in between. The germline CDR1 and CDR2 sequences are MDHEN and SYDVKM. The CDR3 region has the DNA TGTGCCAGCAGCAACAGGGTTGTCGGTGAAAAACTGTTTTTT. It translates to CASSNRVVGEKLFF.

The chain employs TRBV2 and TRBJ2-7; the D gene is possibly TRBD1 (7 bases). The CDR3 extends over 14 amino acids. Germline CDR1 is SNHLY and CDR2 is FYNNEI. The V and J ends lost 8 bases and 4 bases respectively, with 18 bases between them. Here the CDR3 DNA reads TGTGCCAGCGCTCTCGAGGGGGCGGGGTACGAGCAGTACTTC. Translating gives CASALEGAGYEQYF.

The chain carries TRBV5-1 and TRBJ2-7; no clear D gene. V was cut by 0 bases and J by 5 bases, with 6 bases left in between. The CDR3 runs to 12 residues. The germline V gene has CDR1 SGHRS and CDR2 YFSETQ. The CDR3 bases are TGCGCCAGCAGCTTGGAGCACGACGAGCAGTACTTC. Its protein product is CASSLEHDEQYF.

The J gene is TRBJ2-7, the V gene TRBV5-4; D ambiguous. The length of the CDR3 is 12 residues. V was clipped by 4 bases and J by 0 bases, with 5 bases between them. CDR1 SGHNT and CDR2 YYREEE come from the germline V gene (reference sequence). The CDR3 protein is CASSHSSYEQYF. CDR3 nucleotide sequence: TGTGCCAGCAGCCATTCCTCCTACGAGCAGTACTTC.

The J gene is TRBJ2-5, the V gene TRBV28; D unresolved. Trimming removed 4 bases at V and 1 base at J, with 7 bases between. From germline, CDR1 is MDHEN and CDR2 SYDVKM. This CDR3 region has 13 residues. This CDR3 reads CASSWQSQETQYF. CDR3 DNA: TGTGCCAGCAGTTGGCAGTCCCAAGAGACCCAGTACTTC.

This clone is deemed medium-sized. This chain links TRBV19 with TRBJ1-5; D may be TRBD1 (6 bases). The germline V and J ends were trimmed by 4 bases and 2 bases, with 12 bases remaining between them. The CDR3 spans 15 residues. Germline assignment: CDR1 LNHDA and CDR2 SQIVND (reference sequence). CDR3 sequence (DNA): TGTGCCAGTAGTAGGCTCCGACAGGGCAATCAGCCCCAGCATTTT. Translating gives CASSRLRQGNQPQHF.

This chain joins TRBV30 and TRBJ2-3, with 11 bases matching TRBD2. Germline V gene lookup returns CDR1 GTSNPN and CDR2 SVGIG (reference sequence). CDR3 length: 15 residues. Trimming removed 4 bases from V and 4 bases from J; junction bases left unmatched: 7. CDR3 nucleotides: TGTGCCTGGAATAACCTAGCGGGAGGATCAGATACGCAGTATTTT. Translated: CAWNNLAGGSDTQYF.